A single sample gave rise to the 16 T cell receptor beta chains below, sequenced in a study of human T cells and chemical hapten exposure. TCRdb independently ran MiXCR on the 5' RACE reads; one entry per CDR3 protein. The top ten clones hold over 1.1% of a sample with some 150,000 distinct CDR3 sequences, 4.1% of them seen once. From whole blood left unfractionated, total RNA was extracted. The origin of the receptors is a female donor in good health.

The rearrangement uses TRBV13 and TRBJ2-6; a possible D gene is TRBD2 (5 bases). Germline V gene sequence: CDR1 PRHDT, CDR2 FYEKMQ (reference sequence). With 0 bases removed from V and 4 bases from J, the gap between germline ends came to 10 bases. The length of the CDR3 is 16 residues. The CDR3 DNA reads TGTGCCAGCAGCTTAGGCCTCGGGGTCGGGGCCAACGTCCTGACTTTC. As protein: CASSLGLGVGANVLTF.

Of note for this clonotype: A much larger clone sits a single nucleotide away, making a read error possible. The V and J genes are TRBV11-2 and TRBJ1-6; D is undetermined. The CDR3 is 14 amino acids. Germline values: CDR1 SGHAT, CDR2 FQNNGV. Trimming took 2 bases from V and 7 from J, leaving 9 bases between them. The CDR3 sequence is CASSLCAENSPLHF. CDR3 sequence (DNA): TGTGCCAGCAGCTTATGTGCAGAAAATTCACCCCTCCACTTT.

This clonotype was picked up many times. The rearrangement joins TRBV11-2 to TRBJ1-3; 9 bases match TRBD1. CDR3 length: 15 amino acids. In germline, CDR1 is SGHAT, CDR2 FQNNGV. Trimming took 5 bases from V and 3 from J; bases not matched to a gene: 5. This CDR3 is CASSQGTGSGNTIYF. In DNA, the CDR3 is TGTGCCAGCAGCCAAGGGACAGGGAGTGGAAACACCATATATTTT. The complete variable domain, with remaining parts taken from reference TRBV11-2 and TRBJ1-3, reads EAGVAQSPRYKIIEKRQSVAFWCNPISGHATLYWYQQILGQGPKLLIQFQNNGVVDDSQLPKDRFSAERLKGVDSTLKIQPAKLEDSAVYLCASSQGTGSGNTIYFGEGSWLTVV.

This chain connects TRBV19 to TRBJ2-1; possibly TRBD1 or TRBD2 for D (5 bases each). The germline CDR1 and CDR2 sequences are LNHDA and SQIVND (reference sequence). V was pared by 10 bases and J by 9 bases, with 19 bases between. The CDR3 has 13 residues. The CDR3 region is CATQRGRRGEQFF. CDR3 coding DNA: TGTGCCACACAACGGGGCCGACGCGGTGAGCAGTTCTTC.

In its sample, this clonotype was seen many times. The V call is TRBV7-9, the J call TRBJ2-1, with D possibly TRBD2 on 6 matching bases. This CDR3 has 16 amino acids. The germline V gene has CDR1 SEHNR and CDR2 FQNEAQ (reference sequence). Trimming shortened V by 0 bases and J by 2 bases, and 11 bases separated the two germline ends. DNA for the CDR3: TGTGCCAGCAGCTTAGCGCTGGCGGGGACCTACAATGAGCAGTTCTTC. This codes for CASSLALAGTYNEQFF.

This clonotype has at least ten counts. CDR3 sequence (DNA): TGTGCCAGCAGCTCGCTAGCGGGGAGGCTCCCCAATGAGCAGTTCTTC. Amino acid sequence: CASSSLAGRLPNEQFF. The chain carries TRBV11-2 and TRBJ2-1; TRBD2 matches 9 bases. CDR1 SGHAT and CDR2 FQNNGV come from the germline V gene. The ends lost 4 bases at V and 6 bases at J; junction bases unmatched: 10. The CDR3 runs to 16 residues. Together with reference TRBV11-2 and TRBJ2-1, the CDR3 gives the full variable domain: EAGVAQSPRYKIIEKRQSVAFWCNPISGHATLYWYQQILGQGPKLLIQFQNNGVVDDSQLPKDRFSAERLKGVDSTLKIQPAKLEDSAVYLCASSSLAGRLPNEQFFGPGTRLTVL.

CDR3 bases: TGTGCCAGCAGCTTCGAAGCTCGCAAAAACATTCAGTACTTC. Translating gives CASSFEARKNIQYF. The genes are TRBV5-6 and TRBJ2-4; D remains unclear. Germline V gene data show CDR1 as SGHDT and CDR2 as YYEEEE. Trimming took 2 bases from V and 3 from J, leaving 9 bases between them. The CDR3 is 14 amino acids.

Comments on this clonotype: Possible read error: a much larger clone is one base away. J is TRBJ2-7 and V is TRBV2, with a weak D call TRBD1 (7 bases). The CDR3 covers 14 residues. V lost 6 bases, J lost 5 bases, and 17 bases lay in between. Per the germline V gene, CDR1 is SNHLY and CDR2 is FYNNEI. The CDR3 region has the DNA TGTGCCAGCAGGGAGGGGACAGTAACCGACGAGCAGTACTTC. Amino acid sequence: CASREGTVTDEQYF.

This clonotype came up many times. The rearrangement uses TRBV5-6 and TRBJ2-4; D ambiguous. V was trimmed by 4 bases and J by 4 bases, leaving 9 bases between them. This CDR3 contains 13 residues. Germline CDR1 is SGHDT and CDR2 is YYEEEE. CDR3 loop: CASSPKMKNIQYF. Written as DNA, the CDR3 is TGTGCCAGCAGCCCTAAGATGAAAAACATTCAGTACTTC.

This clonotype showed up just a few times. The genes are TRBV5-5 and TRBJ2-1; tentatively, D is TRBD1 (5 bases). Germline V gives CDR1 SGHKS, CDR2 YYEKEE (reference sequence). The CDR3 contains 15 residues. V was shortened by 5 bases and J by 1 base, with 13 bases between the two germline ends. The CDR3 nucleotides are TGTGCCAGCAGTTTCTATTCAGGGTCCTACAATGAGCAGTTCTTC. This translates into CASSFYSGSYNEQFF.

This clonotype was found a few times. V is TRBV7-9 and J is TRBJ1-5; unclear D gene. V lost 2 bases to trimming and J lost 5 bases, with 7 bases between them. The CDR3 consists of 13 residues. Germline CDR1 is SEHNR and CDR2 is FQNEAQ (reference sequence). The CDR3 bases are TGTGCCAGCAGCTTACAATCGGATCAGCCCCAGCATTTT. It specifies CASSLQSDQPQHF.

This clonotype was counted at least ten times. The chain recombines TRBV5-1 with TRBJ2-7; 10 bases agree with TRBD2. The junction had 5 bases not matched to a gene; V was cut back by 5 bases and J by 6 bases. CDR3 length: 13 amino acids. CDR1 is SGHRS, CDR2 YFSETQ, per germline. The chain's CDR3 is CASRSGGASEQYF. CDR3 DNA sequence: TGCGCCAGCAGGAGCGGGGGGGCCTCCGAGCAGTACTTC.

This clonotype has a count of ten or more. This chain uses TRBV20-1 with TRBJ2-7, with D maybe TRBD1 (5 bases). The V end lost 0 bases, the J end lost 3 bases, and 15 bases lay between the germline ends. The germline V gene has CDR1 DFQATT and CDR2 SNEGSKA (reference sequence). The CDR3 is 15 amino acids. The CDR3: CSARDRGGRVYEQYF. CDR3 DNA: TGCAGTGCTAGAGATAGGGGCGGTCGGGTCTACGAGCAGTACTTC.

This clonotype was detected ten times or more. The CDR3 coding sequence is TGTGCCAGCAGGTCCCGGGACCCGACTTACAATGAGCAGTTCTTC. Translating gives CASRSRDPTYNEQFF. This sequence joins TRBV6-5 and TRBJ2-1; perhaps D is TRBD1 or TRBD2 (5 bases each). Trimming took 6 bases from V and 4 from J, leaving 16 bases between them. In germline, CDR1 is MNHEY, CDR2 SVGAGI. This CDR3 region has 15 residues.

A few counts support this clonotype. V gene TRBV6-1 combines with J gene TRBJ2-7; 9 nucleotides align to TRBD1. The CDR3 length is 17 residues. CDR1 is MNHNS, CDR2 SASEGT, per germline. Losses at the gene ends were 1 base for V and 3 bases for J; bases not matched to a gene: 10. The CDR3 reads CASSEVDRGSLIYEQYF. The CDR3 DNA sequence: TGTGCCAGCAGTGAAGTGGACAGGGGATCCCTAATCTACGAGCAGTACTTC.

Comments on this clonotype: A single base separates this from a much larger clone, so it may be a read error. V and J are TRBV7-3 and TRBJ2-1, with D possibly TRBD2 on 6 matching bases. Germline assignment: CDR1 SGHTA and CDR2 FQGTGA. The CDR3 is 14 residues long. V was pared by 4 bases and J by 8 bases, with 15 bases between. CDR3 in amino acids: CASSSRGGLDEQFF. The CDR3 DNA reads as TGTGCCAGCAGCTCTCGTGGGGGGTTGGATGAGCAGTTCTTC.